This T cell receptor (beta chain) stems from a study of T cell repertoires in cytomegalovirus infection. Study summary: Matching HLA type, along with CMV infection, was indicated by public TCR beta signatures.

There are many counts of this clonotype. TCRdb redid the calling of the reads with MiXCR, one entry per CDR3 protein. This table has 500,000 or so distinct CDR3 sequences, 15% to 20% appearing once. This CDR3 region has 13 residues. Germline loops: CDR1 MDHEN, CDR2 SYDVKM. V was clipped by 6 bases and J by 2 bases; unmatched bases: 3. The chain employs TRBV28 and TRBJ2-5, with 7 bases identical to TRBD2. This TCR was sampled from a human donor in good health (CMV status not recorded). Some clones in this sample may be carry-over from other donors' samples. The specimen was CD8+ T cells from PBMCs. As DNA, the CDR3 is TGTGCCAGCAGCCCGGGACTACAAGAGACCCAGTACTTC. Protein sequence: CASSPGLQETQYF.